This T cell receptor beta chain was obtained from a study of breast tumors, draining lymph nodes, adjacent tissues. TCRdb ran MiXCR on the multiplex PCR reads and lists one entry per CDR3 protein. The sample shows approximately 130,000 distinct CDR3 sequences, approximately 21% of them seen only once. This CDR3 region has 15 residues. V was clipped by 5 bases and J by 6 bases; unmatched bases: 10. Germline lookup yields CDR1 MNHNY and CDR2 SVGAGI (reference sequence). In the case of this clonotype: Its matching antigen is unknown.

Study-wide points: Luminal-like breast cancer showed significantly greater tumor-nontumor repertoire similarity than basal-like breast cancer did.

Breast cancer patients provided tissue from their axillary draining lymph nodes. The receptor comes from a female donor with breast cancer. Some clones in this sample may be carry-over from other donors' samples. The rearrangement joins TRBV6-6 to TRBJ1-2; 9 bases line up with TRBD1. Sequenced input: axillary lymph node tissue. CDR3 coding DNA: TGTGCCAGCAGTCAACTCCGGGACAGGGAGCATGGCTACACCTTC. Amino acids: CASSQLRDREHGYTF.